This record looks at one T cell receptor beta chain sequence and its context. Only in-frame clones appear in the TCRdb table, and some are missing; sequencing was by immunoSEQ multiplex PCR. The sample shows about 74,000 clones, approximately 96% of them seen only once. This CDR3 contains 14 residues. Per germline, CDR1 SGHRS and CDR2 YFSETQ. The V segment lost 4 bases and the J segment 3 bases; nucleotides outside the gene matches: 4. The data belong to a study of technical replicates of blood from a handful of donors. The source of this sequence is a human donor in good health. The source material was T cells isolated from PBMCs. This chain joins TRBV5-1 and TRBJ1-1; TRBD1 matches 9 bases. This CDR3 reads CASSLTGGHTEAFF. CDR3 DNA sequence: TGCGCCAGCAGCCTAACAGGGGGCCACACTGAAGCTTTCTTT.